The entry below describes one T cell receptor beta chain. These data come from a study of blood T cell repertoires in COVID-19. Whole-study context: The study drew acute and convalescent COVID-19 samples from the United States, Italy and Spain. PBMCs, B-cell-depleted T cells, or T cells were the source of the cDNA or gDNA that made up the material.

In the original workflow: The assay estimated nucleated cells by amplifying reference gene primers. Sequenced by immunoSEQ multiplex PCR; TCRdb stores in-frame clones only, minus some. For V, J and clone size, that table is used; D and trimming come from the DNA. The repertoire holds 230,000 or so clones, around 83% seen once, with 1.2% to 1.5% in the top ten. This CDR3 spans 14 amino acids. Trimming removed 4 bases at V and 1 base at J, with 10 bases between. CDR1 is LGHNA and CDR2 is YSLEER in the germline V gene. The clonotype comes from a woman in her 40s who had recovered from COVID-19. V and J are TRBV4-3 and TRBJ2-5; the D gene is possibly TRBD2 (5 bases). Sequenced material: peripheral blood. As DNA, the CDR3 is TGCGCCAGCAGCCCCGGACTTGCCCAAGAGACCCAGTACTTC. Translating it yields CASSPGLAQETQYF.